The clone carrying this T cell receptor (beta chain) came up many times. With V trimmed by 0 bases and J by 8 bases, 9 bases remained unmatched. This CDR3 is built from 16 residues. The germline gives CDR1 LGHNT, CDR2 FRNRAP. These data belong to a study of kidney transplant recipient with SARS-CoV-2 infection. TCRdb redid the calling of the reads with MiXCR, one entry per CDR3 protein. The sample has about 240,000 distinct CDR3 sequences, less than 35% seen once. The chain recombines TRBV12-5 with TRBJ2-1, with 8 bases matching TRBD2. The sample in question was a blood sample, obtained at baseline and between days 110 and 120 from a kidney transplant recipient. The sequence derives from a male patient aged 30 to 40 who had COVID-19 and was a kidney transplant recipient. Part of the T cell pool may stem from the graft donor. Here the CDR3 DNA reads TGTGCTAGTGGTTTGGTTCGTCTAGCGGGTATTCATGAGCAGTTCTTC. This codes for CASGLVRLAGIHEQFF.